This passage covers 21 T cell receptor beta chains from one sample sequenced in a study of radiation and T cells in renal cell carcinoma. Time point here: blood 2 weeks post-SBRT. Treatment given: 15 Gy SBRT to primary tumor, nephrectomy 4 weeks later. Sequenced by immunoSEQ multiplex PCR; TCRdb stores in-frame clones only, minus some. This table holds 45,000 to 55,000 clones, roughly 80% found once. The sequencing here drew on blood, taken from a patient whose treatment included radiotherapy and nephrectomy. Receptor source: a woman between 65 and 79 years old with renal cell carcinoma.

CDR3 amino acids: CAWSVRGRRASGYTF. In DNA form, the CDR3 reads TGTGCCTGGAGTGTACGTGGCAGGCGGGCCAGTGGCTACACCTTC. The chain combines TRBV30 with TRBJ1-2; D unclear. There are 15 residues in the CDR3. Germline values: CDR1 GTSNPN, CDR2 SVGIG (reference sequence). V lost 0 bases to trimming and J lost 7 bases, with 18 bases between them.

The chain carries TRBV5-4 and TRBJ2-3, with D perhaps matching TRBD1 or TRBD2 (5 bases each). The CDR3 totals 14 residues. Germline lookup yields CDR1 SGHNT and CDR2 YYREEE (reference sequence). Trimming left V 0 bases short and J 8 bases short, with 13 bases between. The CDR3 sequence: CASSLVSGAGTQYF. In DNA form, the CDR3 reads TGTGCCAGCAGCTTGGTTTCCGGGGCAGGTACGCAGTATTTT.

The chain carries TRBV15 and TRBJ1-1, with D maybe TRBD1 (5 bases). Germline-derived CDR1 and CDR2 are LNHNV and YYDKDF (reference sequence). V was trimmed by 5 bases and J by 1 base, leaving 14 bases between them. The CDR3 spans 15 residues. The CDR3, as DNA: TGTGCCACCAGCCCCCGAGCCAGGGCGAACACTGAAGCTTTCTTT. As protein: CATSPRARANTEAFF.

This clone appeared a single time. The J gene is TRBJ2-7, the V gene TRBV4-1; D perhaps matches TRBD2 (6 bases). The germline V and J ends were trimmed by 2 bases and 0 bases, with 11 bases remaining between them. This CDR3 has 15 residues. Germline V gives CDR1 MGHRA, CDR2 YSYEKL. The CDR3: CASSQTAGSSYEQYF. CDR3 sequence (DNA): TGCGCCAGCAGCCAAACCGCGGGGAGCTCCTACGAGCAGTACTTC.

The V gene is TRBV9, the J gene TRBJ1-1; TRBD1 aligns across 12 bases. This CDR3 region has 17 residues. With V trimmed by 4 bases and J by 6 bases, 13 bases remained unmatched. Germline V lookup: CDR1 SGDLS, CDR2 YYNGEE. The CDR3 DNA reads TGTGCCAGCAGCCCATCGGGGACAGGGGGCTGGGGGGCTGAAGCTTTCTTT. It yields the protein CASSPSGTGGWGAEAFF.

This clone was picked up one time. The chain links TRBV27 to TRBJ2-7, with D unresolved. The length of the CDR3 is 12 residues. Trimming shortened V by 5 bases and J by 7 bases, and 12 bases separated the two germline ends. Germline V gives CDR1 MNHEY, CDR2 SMNVEV (reference sequence). The chain's CDR3 is CASSPPGVEQYF. The CDR3 DNA reads TGTGCCAGCAGTCCTCCCGGCGTTGAGCAGTACTTC.

The genes are TRBV4-1 and TRBJ1-3, with 8 bases identical to TRBD1. The CDR3 has 15 amino acids. Germline V gives CDR1 MGHRA, CDR2 YSYEKL. V lost 1 base to trimming and J lost 2 bases; unmatched junction nucleotides: 1. The CDR3 coding sequence is TGCGCCAGCAGCCAAGGGACAGGGACTGGAAACACCATATATTTT. It encodes CASSQGTGTGNTIYF.

The chain carries TRBV9 and TRBJ2-3; D unresolved. CDR3 size: 12 residues. Per germline, CDR1 SGDLS and CDR2 YYNGEE. The V end lost 5 bases, the J end lost 2 bases, and 6 bases lay between the germline ends. CDR3 loop: CASSANTDTQYF. CDR3 coding DNA: TGTGCCAGCAGTGCTAACACAGATACGCAGTATTTT. The full variable domain, completed using reference TRBV9 and TRBJ2-3, is DSGVTQTPKHLITATGQRVTLRCSPRSGDLSVYWYQQSLDQGLQFLIQYYNGEERAKGNILERFSAQQFPDLHSELNLSSLELGDSALYFCASSANTDTQYFGPGTRLTVL.

This clone was counted between two and nine times. This chain uses TRBV11-3 with TRBJ2-2; D possibly corresponds to TRBD1 (6 bases). Germline CDR1 reads SGHNT; CDR2 reads YENEEA. Trimming took off 5 bases at V and 2 bases at J, with 15 bases between the two ends. The CDR3 runs to 16 residues. The CDR3 bases are TGTGCCAGCAGCCCAAAGGGGACACCCAACACCGGGGAGCTGTTTTTT. Its translation: CASSPKGTPNTGELFF.

The chain has TRBV9 and TRBJ1-2, with D hard to call. V gave up 0 bases and J gave up 2 bases, with 8 bases separating them. Germline values: CDR1 SGDLS, CDR2 YYNGEE. This CDR3 is 14 amino acids long. The CDR3 sequence is CASSVGPENYGYTF. The DNA of the CDR3 is TGTGCCAGCAGCGTAGGGCCAGAGAACTATGGCTACACCTTC.

This rearrangement joins TRBV7-2 to TRBJ1-5; the D gene is possibly TRBD1 (5 bases). The ends were cut back, 5 bases at V and 4 bases at J, with 9 bases in the middle. The CDR3 has 13 amino acids. The V gene's germline CDR1 is SGHTA and CDR2 FQGNSA. CDR3 bases: TGTGCCAGCAGCACGGGGGGGAATCAGCCCCAGCATTTT. This translates into CASSTGGNQPQHF.

The CDR3 loop reads CASSFIGKAEAFF. In nucleotides, the CDR3 is TGTGCCAGCAGTTTCATCGGTAAGGCTGAAGCTTTCTTT. This rearrangement joins TRBV6-1 to TRBJ1-1; D gene unclear. Germline lookup yields CDR1 MNHNS and CDR2 SASEGT. With 5 bases removed from V and 6 bases from J, the gap between germline ends came to 13 bases. The CDR3 loop spans 13 amino acids.

This chain uses TRBV7-2 with TRBJ2-3; unclear D gene. Trimming pared 3 bases from V and 1 base from J, leaving 2 bases between. The CDR3 has 12 residues. Germline CDR1 is SGHTA and CDR2 is FQGNSA. This chain's CDR3 is CASSFGTDTQYF. The CDR3 DNA sequence: TGTGCCAGCAGCTTCGGCACAGATACGCAGTATTTT.

The CDR3 coding sequence is TGCGCCAGCAGCCAAGATAAGAGACAGGGAGGGACTGAAGCTTTCTTT. It codes for CASSQDKRQGGTEAFF. The chain uses TRBV4-1 and TRBJ1-1; TRBD1 matches 7 bases. CDR3 length: 16 amino acids. Germline trimming cut 0 bases from V and 5 bases from J; bases unmatched to any gene: 9. Germline CDR1 is MGHRA and CDR2 is YSYEKL.

CDR3 amino acids: CASSVGTRSDRGREYYGYTF. CDR3 nucleotide sequence: TGTGCCAGCAGCGTAGGAACCCGTAGCGACAGGGGGAGGGAATACTATGGCTACACCTTC. This chain links TRBV9 with TRBJ1-2; 9 bases map to TRBD1. This CDR3 has 20 residues. Germline V gene data show CDR1 as SGDLS and CDR2 as YYNGEE. Trimming took 0 bases from V and 3 from J; bases not matched to a gene: 18.

This clone has only a few counts. The gene calls are TRBV19 and TRBJ1-1; TRBD1 matches at 9 bases. Losses at the gene ends were 5 bases for V and 4 bases for J; bases not matched to a gene: 8. Germline assignment: CDR1 LNHDA and CDR2 SQIVND (reference sequence). The CDR3 extends over 15 amino acids. The CDR3 here is CASSRDRVTSTEAFF. The CDR3 DNA reads TGTGCCAGTAGTCGGGACAGGGTCACGTCCACTGAAGCTTTCTTT.

This clone was recorded a few times. The rearrangement links TRBV30 to TRBJ2-2; D is possibly TRBD2 (5 bases). Germline CDR1 is GTSNPN and CDR2 is SVGIG (reference sequence). The ends were cut back, 3 bases at V and 5 bases at J, with 16 bases in the middle. The CDR3 is made up of 15 amino acids. CDR3 loop: CAWRSGGLVTGELFF. The CDR3 DNA reads TGTGCCTGGAGGAGCGGCGGACTGGTGACCGGGGAGCTGTTTTTT.

The V gene is TRBV2, the J gene TRBJ2-7; 15 nucleotides agree with TRBD2. V shed 0 bases, J shed 4 bases, and the junction held 4 bases outside the gene matches. The CDR3 spans 17 residues. Germline V gene lookup returns CDR1 SNHLY and CDR2 FYNNEI. For the CDR3, the DNA is TGTGCCAGCAGTGAAGCCGGGACTAGCGGGGGGCTGTACGAGCAGTACTTC. Protein sequence: CASSEAGTSGGLYEQYF.

The CDR3 sequence: CASSRRNQETQYF. Here the CDR3 DNA reads TGTGCCAGTAGTAGGCGAAACCAAGAGACCCAGTACTTC. The rearrangement joins TRBV19 to TRBJ2-5; D is undetermined. The CDR3 totals 13 residues. V dropped 4 bases and J dropped 0 bases, with 6 bases sitting between them. Germline CDR1 and CDR2: LNHDA and SQIVND (reference sequence).

This chain joins TRBV6-5 and TRBJ2-7; maybe TRBD1 (5 bases). Trimming took 0 bases from V and 4 from J, leaving 13 bases between them. The CDR3 extends over 15 amino acids. CDR1 MNHEY and CDR2 SVGAGI come from the germline V gene. CDR3 loop: CASSYSPREYYEQYF. CDR3 nucleotide sequence: TGTGCCAGCAGTTACTCGCCCAGGGAATATTACGAGCAGTACTTC.

As to this clone: This specimen includes other DNA sequences encoding the same CDR3. This chain joins TRBV7-9 and TRBJ1-5; 9 bases are shared with TRBD1. CDR3 length: 14 amino acids. From germline, CDR1 is SEHNR and CDR2 FQNEAQ (reference sequence). V shed 1 base and J 7 bases; nucleotides not matched to a gene: 2. The CDR3 region has the DNA TGTGCCAGCAGCTTAGGACAGGGGGACCAGCCCCAGCATTTT. Its protein is CASSLGQGDQPQHF.